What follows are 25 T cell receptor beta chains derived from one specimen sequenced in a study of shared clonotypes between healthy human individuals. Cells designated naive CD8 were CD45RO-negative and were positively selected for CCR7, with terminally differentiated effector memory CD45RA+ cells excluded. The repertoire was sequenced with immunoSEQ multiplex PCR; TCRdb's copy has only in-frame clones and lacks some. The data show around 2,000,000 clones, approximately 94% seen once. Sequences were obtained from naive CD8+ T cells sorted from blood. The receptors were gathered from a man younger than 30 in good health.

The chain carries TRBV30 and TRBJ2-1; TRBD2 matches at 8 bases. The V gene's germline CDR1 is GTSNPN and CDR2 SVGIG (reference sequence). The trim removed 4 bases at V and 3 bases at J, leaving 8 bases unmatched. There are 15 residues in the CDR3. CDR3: CAWMSEAGVYNEQFF. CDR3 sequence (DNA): TGTGCCTGGATGTCGGAAGCGGGGGTCTACAATGAGCAGTTCTTC. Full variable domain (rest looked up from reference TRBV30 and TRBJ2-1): SQTIHQWPATLVQPVGSPLSLECTVEGTSNPNLYWYRQAAGRGLQLLFYSVGIGQISSEVPQNLSASRPQDRQFILSSKKLLLSDSGFYLCAWMSEAGVYNEQFFGPGTRLTVL.

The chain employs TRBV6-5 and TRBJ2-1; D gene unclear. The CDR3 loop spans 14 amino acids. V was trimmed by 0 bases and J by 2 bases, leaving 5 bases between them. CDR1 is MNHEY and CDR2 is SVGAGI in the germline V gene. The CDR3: CASSYSNPYNEQFF. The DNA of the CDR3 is TGTGCCAGCAGTTACTCGAACCCCTACAATGAGCAGTTCTTC.

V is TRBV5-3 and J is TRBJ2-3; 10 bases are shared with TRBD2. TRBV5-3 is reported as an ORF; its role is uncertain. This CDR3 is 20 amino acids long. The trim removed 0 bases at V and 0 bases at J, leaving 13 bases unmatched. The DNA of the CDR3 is TGTGCCAGAAGCTTGGCCCTTAGCGGGGGGCCCTTCACTAGCACAGATACGCAGTATTTT. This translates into CARSLALSGGPFTSTDTQYF.

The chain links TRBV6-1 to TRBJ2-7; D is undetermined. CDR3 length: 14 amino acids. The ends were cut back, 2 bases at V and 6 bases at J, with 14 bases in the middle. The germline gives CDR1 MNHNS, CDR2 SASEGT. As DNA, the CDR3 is TGTGCCAGCAGTGAACTTAACGGACCCGGCGAGCAGTACTTC. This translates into CASSELNGPGEQYF.

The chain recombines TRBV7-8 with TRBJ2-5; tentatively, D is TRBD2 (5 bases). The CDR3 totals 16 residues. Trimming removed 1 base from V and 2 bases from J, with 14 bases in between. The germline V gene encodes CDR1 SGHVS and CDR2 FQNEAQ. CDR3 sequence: CASSLEEETRQETQYF. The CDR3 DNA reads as TGTGCCAGCAGCTTAGAGGAGGAGACGAGACAAGAGACCCAGTACTTC.

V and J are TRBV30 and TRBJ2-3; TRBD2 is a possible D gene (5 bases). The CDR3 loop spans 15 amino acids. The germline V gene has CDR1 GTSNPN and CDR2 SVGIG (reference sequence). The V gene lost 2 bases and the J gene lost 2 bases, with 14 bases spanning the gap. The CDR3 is CAWSSYGGYTDTQYF. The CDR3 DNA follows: TGTGCCTGGAGTTCCTATGGAGGATACACAGATACGCAGTATTTT.

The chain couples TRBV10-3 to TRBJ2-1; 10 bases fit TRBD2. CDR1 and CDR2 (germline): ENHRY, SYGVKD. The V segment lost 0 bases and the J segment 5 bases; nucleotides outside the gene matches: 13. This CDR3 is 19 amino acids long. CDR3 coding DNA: TGTGCCATCAGTGAGTCGAAAAGATGGCTAGCGGGAGTCGACAATGAGCAGTTCTTC. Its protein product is CAISESKRWLAGVDNEQFF.

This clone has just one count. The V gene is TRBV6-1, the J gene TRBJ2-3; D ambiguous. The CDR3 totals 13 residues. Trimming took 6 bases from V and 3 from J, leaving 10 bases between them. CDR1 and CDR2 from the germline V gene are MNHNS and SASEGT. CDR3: CASRAVDTDTQYF. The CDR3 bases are TGTGCCAGCAGGGCAGTTGATACAGATACGCAGTATTTT.

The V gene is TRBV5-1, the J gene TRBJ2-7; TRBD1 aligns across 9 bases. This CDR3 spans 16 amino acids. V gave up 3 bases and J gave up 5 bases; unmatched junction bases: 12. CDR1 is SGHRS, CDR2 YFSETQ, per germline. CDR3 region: CASSSPTGTGSHEQYF. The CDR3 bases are TGCGCCAGCAGCTCTCCGACCGGGACAGGGAGCCACGAGCAGTACTTC.

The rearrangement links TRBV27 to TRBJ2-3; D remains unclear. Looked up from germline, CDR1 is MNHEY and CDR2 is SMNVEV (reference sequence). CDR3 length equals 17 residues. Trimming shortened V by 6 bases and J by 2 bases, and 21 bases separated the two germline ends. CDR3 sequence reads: CASSPNGPLGHTDTQYF. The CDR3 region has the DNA TGTGCCAGCAGCCCAAATGGTCCCTTGGGTCACACAGATACGCAGTATTTT.

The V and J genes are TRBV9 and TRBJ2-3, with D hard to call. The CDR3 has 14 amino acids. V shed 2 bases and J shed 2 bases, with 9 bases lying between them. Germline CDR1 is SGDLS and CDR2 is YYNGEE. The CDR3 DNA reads TGTGCCAGCAGCGTCGACTGGTCCACAGATACGCAGTATTTT. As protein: CASSVDWSTDTQYF. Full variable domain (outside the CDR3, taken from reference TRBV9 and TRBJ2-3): DSGVTQTPKHLITATGQRVTLRCSPRSGDLSVYWYQQSLDQGLQFLIQYYNGEERAKGNILERFSAQQFPDLHSELNLSSLELGDSALYFCASSVDWSTDTQYFGPGTRLTVL.

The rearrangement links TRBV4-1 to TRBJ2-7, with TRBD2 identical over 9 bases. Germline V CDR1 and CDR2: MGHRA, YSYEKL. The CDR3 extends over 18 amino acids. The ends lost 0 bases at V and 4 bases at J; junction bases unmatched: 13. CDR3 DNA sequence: TGCGCCAGCAGCCAAGATCCCTCAAGGGCGGGAGGGGTTTACGAGCAGTACTTC. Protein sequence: CASSQDPSRAGGVYEQYF.

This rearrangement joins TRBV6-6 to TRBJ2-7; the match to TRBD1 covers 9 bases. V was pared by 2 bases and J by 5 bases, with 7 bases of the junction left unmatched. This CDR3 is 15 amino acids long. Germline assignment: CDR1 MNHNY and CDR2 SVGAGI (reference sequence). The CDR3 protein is CASSYLTGGSDEQYF. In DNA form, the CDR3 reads TGTGCCAGCAGTTACCTGACAGGGGGATCGGACGAGCAGTACTTC.

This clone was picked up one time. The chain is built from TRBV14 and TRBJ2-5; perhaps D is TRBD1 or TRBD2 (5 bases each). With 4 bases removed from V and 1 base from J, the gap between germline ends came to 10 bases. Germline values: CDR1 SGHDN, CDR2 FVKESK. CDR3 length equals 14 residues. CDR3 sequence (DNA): TGTGCCAGCAGCCCGAGGGGTATCCAAGAGACCCAGTACTTC. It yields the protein CASSPRGIQETQYF.

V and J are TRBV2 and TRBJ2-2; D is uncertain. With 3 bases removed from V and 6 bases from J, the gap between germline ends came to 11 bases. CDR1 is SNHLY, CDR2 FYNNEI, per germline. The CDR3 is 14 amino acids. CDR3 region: CASSDWSRSGELFF. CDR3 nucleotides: TGTGCCAGCAGTGACTGGAGTAGGTCCGGGGAGCTGTTTTTT.

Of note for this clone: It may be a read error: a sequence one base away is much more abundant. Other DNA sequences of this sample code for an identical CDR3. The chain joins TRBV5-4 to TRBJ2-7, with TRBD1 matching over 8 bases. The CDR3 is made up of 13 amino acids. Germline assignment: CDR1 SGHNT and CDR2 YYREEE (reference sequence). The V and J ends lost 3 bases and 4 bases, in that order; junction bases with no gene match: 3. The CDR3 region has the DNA TGTGCCAGCAGCTGGACAGGGTCGTACGAGCAGTACTTC. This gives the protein CASSWTGSYEQYF.

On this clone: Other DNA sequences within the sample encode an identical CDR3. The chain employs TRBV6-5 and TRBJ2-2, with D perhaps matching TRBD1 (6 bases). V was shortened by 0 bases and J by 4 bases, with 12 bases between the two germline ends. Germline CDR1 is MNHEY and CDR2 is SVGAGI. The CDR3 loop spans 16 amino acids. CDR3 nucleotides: TGTGCCAGCAGTTACTCGTCAGGGGAAACCACCGGGGAGCTGTTTTTT. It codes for CASSYSSGETTGELFF.

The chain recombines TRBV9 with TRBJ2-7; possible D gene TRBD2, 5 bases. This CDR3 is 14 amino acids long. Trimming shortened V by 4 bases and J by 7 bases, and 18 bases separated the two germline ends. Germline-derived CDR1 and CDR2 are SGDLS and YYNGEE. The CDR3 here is CASSYGEGLTEQYF. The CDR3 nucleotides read TGTGCCAGCAGCTACGGGGAAGGCCTCACGGAGCAGTACTTC.

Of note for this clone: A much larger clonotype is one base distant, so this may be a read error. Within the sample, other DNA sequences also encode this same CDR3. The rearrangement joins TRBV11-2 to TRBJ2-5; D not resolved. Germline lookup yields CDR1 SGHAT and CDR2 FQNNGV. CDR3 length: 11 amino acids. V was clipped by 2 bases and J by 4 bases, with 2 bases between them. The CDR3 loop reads CASSLLETQYF. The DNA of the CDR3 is TGTGCCAGCAGCTTATTAGAGACCCAGTACTTC.

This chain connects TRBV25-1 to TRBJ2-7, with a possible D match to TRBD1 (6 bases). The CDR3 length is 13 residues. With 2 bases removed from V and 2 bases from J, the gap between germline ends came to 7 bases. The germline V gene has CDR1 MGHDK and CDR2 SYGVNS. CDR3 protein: CASSEGQTYEQYF. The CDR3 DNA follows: TGTGCCAGCAGTGAAGGACAGACCTACGAGCAGTACTTC.

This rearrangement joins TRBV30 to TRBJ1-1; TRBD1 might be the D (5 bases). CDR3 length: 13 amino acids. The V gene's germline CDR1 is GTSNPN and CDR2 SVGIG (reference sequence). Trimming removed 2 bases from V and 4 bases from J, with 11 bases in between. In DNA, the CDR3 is TGTGCCTGGAGTAGAACCGGGGGCACTGAAGCTTTCTTT. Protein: CAWSRTGGTEAFF.

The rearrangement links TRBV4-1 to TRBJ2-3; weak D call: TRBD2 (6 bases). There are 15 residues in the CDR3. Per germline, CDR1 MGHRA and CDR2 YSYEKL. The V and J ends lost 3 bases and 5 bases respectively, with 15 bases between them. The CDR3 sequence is CASSHFAVGGDTQYF. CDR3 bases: TGCGCCAGCAGCCATTTCGCGGTGGGAGGAGATACGCAGTATTTT.

The CDR3 region is CSAGGTEYEQYF. The DNA for the CDR3 is TGCAGCGCAGGGGGCACGGAGTACGAGCAGTACTTC. The rearrangement joins TRBV29-1 to TRBJ2-7; 8 nucleotides align to TRBD1. Germline V lookup: CDR1 SQVTM, CDR2 ANQGSEA. The CDR3 is 12 amino acids. V trimming: 7 bases; J trimming: 4 bases; junction bases outside the gene matches: 6.

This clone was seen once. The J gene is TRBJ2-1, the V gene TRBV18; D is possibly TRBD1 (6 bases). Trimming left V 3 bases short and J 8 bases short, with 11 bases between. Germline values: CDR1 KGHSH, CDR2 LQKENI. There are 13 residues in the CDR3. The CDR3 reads CASSPQGWDEQFF. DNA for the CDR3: TGTGCCAGCTCACCGCAGGGGTGGGATGAGCAGTTCTTC.

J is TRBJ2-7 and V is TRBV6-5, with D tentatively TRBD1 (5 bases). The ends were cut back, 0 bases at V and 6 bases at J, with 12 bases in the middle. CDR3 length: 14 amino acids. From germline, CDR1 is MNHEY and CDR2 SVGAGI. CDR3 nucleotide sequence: TGTGCCAGCAGTTACTCGCAGGGTTTCGGCGAGCAGTACTTC. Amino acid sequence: CASSYSQGFGEQYF.